This is a list of T cell receptor beta chains from one sample in a study of shared clonotypes between healthy human individuals. Method: immunoSEQ multiplex PCR; TCRdb's copy keeps in-frame clones and lacks some. The sample has 2 million to 3 million clones; 80% to 95% are singletons. The sample consisted of naive CD4+ T cells from PBMCs. The receptors were gathered from a man aged 18 to 30 in good health. Some clones in this sample may be carry-over from other donors' samples. Each CDR3 is given with its conserved first and last residue. D genes are given only for firm matches. Clone sizes are given selectively: once, few, many, or a class where the clone is expanded.

16 | TRBJ2-7 | NA | TRBD1 | TRBV15 | CATSRDPRDRGTEQYF | TGTGCCACCAGCAGAGACCCCCGGGACAGGGGCACCGAGCAGTACTTC
15 | TRBJ1-2 | NA | NA | TRBV10-2 | CASSESRQAYYGYTF | TGCGCCAGCAGTGAGTCAAGGCAGGCATACTATGGCTACACCTTC
14 | TRBJ2-7 | NA | NA | TRBV10-2 | CASRGGGSSYEQYF | TGCGCCAGCAGGGGCGGAGGGAGCTCCTACGAGCAGTACTTC
14 | TRBJ1-6 | NA | NA | TRBV27 | CASSFLAVDSPLHF | TGTGCCAGCAGTTTTCTGGCCGTGGATTCACCCCTCCACTTT
12 | TRBJ2-5 | NA | NA | TRBV9 | CASSPTAETQYF | TGTGCCAGCAGCCCAACAGCAGAGACCCAGTACTTC
11 | TRBJ2-7 | NA | TRBD1 | TRBV30 | CAWDRAYEQYF | TGTGCCTGGGACAGGGCCTACGAGCAGTACTTC
13 | TRBJ1-2 | NA | TRBD1 | TRBV29-1 | CSATRTGSYGYTF | TGCAGCGCGACTCGGACAGGGTCCTATGGCTACACCTTC
14 | TRBJ2-5 | few | TRBD2 | TRBV2 | CASMVALAGVPQYF | TGTGCCAGCATGGTGGCCCTAGCGGGAGTCCCCCAGTACTTC
14 | TRBJ1-2 | NA | NA | TRBV4-3 | CASSQTGGNYGYTF | TGCGCCAGCAGCCAAACGGGGGGCAACTATGGCTACACCTTC
15 | TRBJ2-2 | NA | TRBD2 | TRBV28 | CASSPGLANTGELFF | TGTGCCAGCAGCCCGGGACTAGCGAACACCGGGGAGCTGTTTTTT
14 | TRBJ1-6 | NA | NA | TRBV30 | CAWRVASSNSPLHF | TGTGCCTGGAGAGTGGCTTCCTCGAATTCACCCCTCCACTTT